This T cell receptor beta chain is drawn from a study of monozygotic twins with inflammatory bowel disease. Following a re-call of the 5' RACE reads, TCRdb has one entry per CDR3 protein and lacks DNA. The sample is made up of around 450,000 distinct CDR3 sequences, and the top ten hold more than 2% of it. The CDR3 length is 15 residues. The draw for each donor consisted of a single 2.5 ml blood sample. This receptor was obtained from a human donor with ulcerative colitis or Crohn's disease, or a healthy co-twin of an affected twin (not recorded which). This rearrangement joins TRBV12-1 to TRBJ2-6; with no DNA, the TCRdb D assignment of TRBD2 cannot be verified. TRBV12-1 is termed a pseudogene. Sequencing was performed on blood. The CDR3 here is CASSFVGRKANVLTF.